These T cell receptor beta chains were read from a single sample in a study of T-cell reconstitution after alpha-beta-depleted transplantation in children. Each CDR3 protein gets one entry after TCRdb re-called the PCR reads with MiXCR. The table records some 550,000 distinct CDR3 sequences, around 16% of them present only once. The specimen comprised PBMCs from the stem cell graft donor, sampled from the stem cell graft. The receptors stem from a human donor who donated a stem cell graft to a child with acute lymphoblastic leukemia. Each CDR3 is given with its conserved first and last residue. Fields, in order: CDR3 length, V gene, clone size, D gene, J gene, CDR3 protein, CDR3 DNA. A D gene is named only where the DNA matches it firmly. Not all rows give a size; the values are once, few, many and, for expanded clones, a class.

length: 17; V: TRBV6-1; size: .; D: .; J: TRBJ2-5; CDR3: CASSLPRDGKYQETQYF; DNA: TGTGCCAGCAGCCTACCCCGGGACGGAAAGTACCAAGAGACCCAGTACTTC
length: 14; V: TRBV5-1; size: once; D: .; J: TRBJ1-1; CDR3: CASRLTTANTEAFF; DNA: TGCGCCAGCAGGCTCACGACAGCTAACACTGAAGCTTTCTTT
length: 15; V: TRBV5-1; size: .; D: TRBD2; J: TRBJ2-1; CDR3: CASSLSGTSINEQFF; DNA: TGCGCCAGCAGCTTATCCGGGACTAGCATCAATGAGCAGTTCTTC
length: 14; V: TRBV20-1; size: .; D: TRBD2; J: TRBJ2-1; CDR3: CSASEAGEGVEQFF; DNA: TGCAGTGCTAGTGAAGCGGGAGAAGGGGTTGAGCAGTTCTTC
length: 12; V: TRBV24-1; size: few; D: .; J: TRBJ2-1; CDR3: CATSDFGNEQFF; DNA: TGTGCCACCAGTGATTTTGGCAATGAGCAGTTCTTC
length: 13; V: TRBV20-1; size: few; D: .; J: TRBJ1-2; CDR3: CSARDVTGYGYTF; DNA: TGCAGTGCTAGAGATGTCACCGGTTATGGCTACACCTTC
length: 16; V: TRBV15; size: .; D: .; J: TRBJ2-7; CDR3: CATSRSPVQNLYEQYF; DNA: TGTGCCACCAGCCGCAGCCCCGTACAGAATCTCTACGAGCAGTACTTC
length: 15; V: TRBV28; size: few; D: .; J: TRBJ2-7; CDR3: CASSFTLGPNYEQYF; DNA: TGTGCCAGCAGTTTTACATTGGGACCCAACTACGAGCAGTACTTC
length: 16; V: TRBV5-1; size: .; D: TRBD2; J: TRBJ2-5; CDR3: CASSPGVAGVLETQYF; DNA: TGCGCCAGCAGTCCAGGGGTAGCGGGAGTTTTAGAGACCCAGTACTTC
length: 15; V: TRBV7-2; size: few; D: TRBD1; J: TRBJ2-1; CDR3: CASSLGPGQRNEQFF; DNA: TGTGCCAGCAGCTTAGGACCGGGACAGAGGAATGAGCAGTTCTTC
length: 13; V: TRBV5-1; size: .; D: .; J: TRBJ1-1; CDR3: CASSPDSGTEAFF; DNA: TGCGCCAGCAGCCCCGATTCGGGGACTGAAGCTTTCTTT
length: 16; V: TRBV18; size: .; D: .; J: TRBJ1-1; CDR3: CASPERRGQLNTEAFF; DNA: TGTGCCAGCCCGGAGAGACGGGGCCAGCTGAACACTGAAGCTTTCTTT
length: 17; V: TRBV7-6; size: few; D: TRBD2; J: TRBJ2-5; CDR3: CASSQDGLAGYQETQYF; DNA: TGTGCCAGCAGCCAAGATGGACTAGCGGGGTACCAAGAGACCCAGTACTTC
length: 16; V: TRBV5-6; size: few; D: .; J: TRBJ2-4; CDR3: CASSSDPLLAKNIQYF; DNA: TGTGCCAGCAGCTCAGATCCCCTTCTAGCCAAAAACATTCAGTACTTC
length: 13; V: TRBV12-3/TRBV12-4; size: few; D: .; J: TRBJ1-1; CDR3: CASSLTGSKLAFF; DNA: TGTGCCAGCAGTTTAACGGGGAGTAAGCTAGCTTTCTTT
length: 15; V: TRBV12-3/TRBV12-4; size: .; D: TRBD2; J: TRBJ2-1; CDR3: CASTRLALSYNEQFF; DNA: TGTGCCAGCACTAGACTAGCCCTCTCCTACAATGAGCAGTTCTTC
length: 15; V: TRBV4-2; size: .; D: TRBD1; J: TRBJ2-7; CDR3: CASSQAGRGSYEQYF; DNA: TGTGCCAGCAGCCAAGCGGGCAGGGGGTCCTACGAGCAGTACTTC
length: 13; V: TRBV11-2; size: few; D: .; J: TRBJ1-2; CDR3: CASSPQDSYGYTF; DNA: TGTGCCAGCAGCCCCCAAGACAGCTATGGCTACACCTTC
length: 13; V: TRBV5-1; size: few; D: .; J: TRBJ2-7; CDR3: CASSNNRVGEQYF; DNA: TGCGCCAGCAGCAACAACAGGGTCGGGGAGCAGTACTTC
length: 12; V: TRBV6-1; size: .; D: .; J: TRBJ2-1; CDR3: CASSKYDNEQFF; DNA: TGTGCCAGCAGTAAGTACGACAATGAGCAGTTCTTC
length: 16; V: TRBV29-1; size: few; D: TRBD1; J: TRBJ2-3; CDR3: CSVERVTGGRTDTQYF; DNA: TGCAGCGTTGAACGGGTGACAGGGGGGCGTACAGATACGCAGTATTTT
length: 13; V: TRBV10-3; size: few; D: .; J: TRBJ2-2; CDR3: CAISESVGGELFF; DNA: TGTGCCATCAGTGAGTCGGTCGGCGGGGAGCTGTTTTTT
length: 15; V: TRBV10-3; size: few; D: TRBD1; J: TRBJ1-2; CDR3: CAITGGGTGQVGYTF; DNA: TGTGCCATCACCGGCGGAGGGACAGGGCAAGTTGGCTACACCTTC
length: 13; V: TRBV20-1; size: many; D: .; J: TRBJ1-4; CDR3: CSARKGGNEKLFF; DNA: TGCAGTGCTAGAAAGGGAGGTAATGAAAAACTGTTTTTT
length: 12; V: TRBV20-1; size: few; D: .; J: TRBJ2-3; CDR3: CSGRVGTDTQYF; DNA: TGCAGTGGCCGTGTAGGAACAGATACGCAGTATTTT
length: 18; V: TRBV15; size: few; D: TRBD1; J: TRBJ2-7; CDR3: CATSRVRVWGTGIHEQYF; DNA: TGTGCCACCAGCAGAGTGCGTGTTTGGGGGACAGGGATCCACGAGCAGTACTTC
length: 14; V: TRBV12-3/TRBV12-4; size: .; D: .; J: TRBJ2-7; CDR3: CASSLNGVDYEQYF; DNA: TGTGCCAGCAGTTTAAACGGGGTGGACTACGAGCAGTACTTC
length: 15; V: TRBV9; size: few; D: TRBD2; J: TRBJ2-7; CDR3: CASSGGLAGGYEQYF; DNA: TGTGCCAGCAGCGGAGGCCTAGCGGGAGGGTACGAGCAGTACTTC
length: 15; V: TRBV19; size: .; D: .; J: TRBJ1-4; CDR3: CASSKGQVTGEKLFF; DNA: TGTGCCAGTAGTAAGGGCCAGGTAACAGGGGAAAAACTGTTTTTT
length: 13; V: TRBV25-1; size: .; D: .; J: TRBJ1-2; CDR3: CASSGWRTDGYTF; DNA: TGTGCCAGCAGTGGGTGGCGTACGGATGGCTACACCTTC
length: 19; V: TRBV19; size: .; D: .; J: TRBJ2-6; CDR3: CASSIMGRGMSSGANVLTF; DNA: TGTGCCAGTAGTATAATGGGTCGGGGCATGAGCTCTGGGGCCAACGTCCTGACTTTC
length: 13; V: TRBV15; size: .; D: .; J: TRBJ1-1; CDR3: CATSRSVSPEAFF; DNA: TGTGCCACCAGCAGATCCGTGAGCCCTGAAGCTTTCTTT
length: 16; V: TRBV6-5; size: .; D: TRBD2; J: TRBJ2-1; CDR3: CASSYERTSGSNEQFF; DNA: TGTGCCAGCAGTTATGAAAGGACTAGCGGGAGCAATGAGCAGTTCTTC
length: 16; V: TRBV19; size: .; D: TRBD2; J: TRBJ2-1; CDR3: CASSPPVAGGNNEQFF; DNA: TGTGCCAGTAGTCCTCCCGTGGCGGGGGGCAACAATGAGCAGTTCTTC
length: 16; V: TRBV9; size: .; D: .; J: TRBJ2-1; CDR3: CASSVAAEVSYNEQFF; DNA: TGTGCCAGCAGCGTAGCGGCGGAGGTCTCCTACAATGAGCAGTTCTTC
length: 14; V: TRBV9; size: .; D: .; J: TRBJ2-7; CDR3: CASSVEGGAYEQYF; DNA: TGTGCCAGCAGCGTAGAAGGAGGGGCCTACGAGCAGTACTTC
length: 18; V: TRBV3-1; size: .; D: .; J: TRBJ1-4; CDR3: CASSQLLVFGGAGEKLFF; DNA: TGTGCCAGCAGCCAACTCTTGGTTTTCGGGGGCGCCGGGGAAAAACTGTTTTTT
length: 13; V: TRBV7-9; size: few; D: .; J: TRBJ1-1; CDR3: CASSSHGGTEAFF; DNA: TGTGCCAGCAGTTCTCACGGGGGCACTGAAGCTTTCTTT
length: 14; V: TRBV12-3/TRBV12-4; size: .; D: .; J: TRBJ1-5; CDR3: CASSPTGFGQPQHF; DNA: TGTGCCAGCAGTCCTACAGGCTTCGGGCAGCCCCAGCATTTT
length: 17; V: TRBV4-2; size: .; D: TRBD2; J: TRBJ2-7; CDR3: CASSHPFAGGTSYEQYF; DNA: TGTGCCAGCAGCCATCCGTTCGCGGGAGGGACCTCCTACGAGCAGTACTTC
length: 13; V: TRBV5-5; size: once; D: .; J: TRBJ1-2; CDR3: CPSSFGGADGYTF; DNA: TGTCCCAGCAGCTTCGGGGGTGCCGATGGCTACACCTTC
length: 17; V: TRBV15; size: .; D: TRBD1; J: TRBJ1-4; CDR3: CATSTGQGETTNEKLFF; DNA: TGTGCCACCAGCACAGGACAGGGAGAGACAACTAATGAAAAACTGTTTTTT
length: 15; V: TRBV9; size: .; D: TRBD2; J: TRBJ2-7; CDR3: CASSVDGLATYEQYF; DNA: TGTGCCAGCAGCGTAGACGGACTAGCGACCTACGAGCAGTACTTC
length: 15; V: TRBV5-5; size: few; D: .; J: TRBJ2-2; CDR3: CASSLVVMGTGELFF; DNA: TGTGCCAGCAGCTTGGTAGTAATGGGCACCGGGGAGCTGTTTTTT
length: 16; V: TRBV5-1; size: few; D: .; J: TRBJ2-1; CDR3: CASSLVPASSYNEQFF; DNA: TGCGCCAGCAGCTTGGTACCAGCGAGCTCCTACAATGAGCAGTTCTTC
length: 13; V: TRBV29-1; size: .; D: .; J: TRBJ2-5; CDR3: CSVDSGVEETQYF; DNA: TGCAGCGTTGACTCAGGGGTGGAGGAGACCCAGTACTTC
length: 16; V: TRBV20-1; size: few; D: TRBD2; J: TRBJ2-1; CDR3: CSAFSGAGSTGGEQFF; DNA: TGCAGTGCCTTTTCTGGAGCGGGATCCACGGGAGGTGAGCAGTTCTTC
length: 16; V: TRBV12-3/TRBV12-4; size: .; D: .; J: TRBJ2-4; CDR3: CASSRRGATGKNIQYF; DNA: TGTGCCAGCAGTCGCCGGGGGGCTACCGGGAAAAACATTCAGTACTTC
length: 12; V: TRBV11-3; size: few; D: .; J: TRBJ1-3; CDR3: CASSHSGNTIYF; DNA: TGTGCCAGCAGCCACTCTGGAAACACCATATATTTT
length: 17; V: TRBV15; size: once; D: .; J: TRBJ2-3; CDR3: CATSSPKGVRGIDTQYF; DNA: TGTGCCACCAGCAGTCCCAAAGGGGTACGGGGGATAGATACGCAGTATTTT
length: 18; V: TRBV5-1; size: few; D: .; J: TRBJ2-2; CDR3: CASREFRFSGRSTGELFF; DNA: TGCGCCAGCAGGGAATTCAGGTTCTCGGGAAGGAGCACCGGGGAGCTGTTTTTT
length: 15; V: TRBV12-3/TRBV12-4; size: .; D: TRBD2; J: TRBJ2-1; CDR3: CASRTSGRARNEQFF; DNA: TGTGCCAGCAGAACTAGCGGGAGAGCCCGCAATGAGCAGTTCTTC
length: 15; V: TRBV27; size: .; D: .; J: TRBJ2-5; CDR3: CASSFVSWGKETQYF; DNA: TGTGCCAGCAGTTTCGTCAGTTGGGGTAAAGAGACCCAGTACTTC
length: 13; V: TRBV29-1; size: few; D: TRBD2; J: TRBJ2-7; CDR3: CSVRSGRGYEQYF; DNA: TGCAGCGTTAGGAGCGGGAGGGGCTACGAGCAGTACTTC
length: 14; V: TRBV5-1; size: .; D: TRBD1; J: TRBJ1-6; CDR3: CASRVTGADSPLHF; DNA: TGCGCCAGCAGAGTCACAGGGGCGGATTCACCCCTCCACTTT
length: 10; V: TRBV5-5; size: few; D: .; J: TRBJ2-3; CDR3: CARGADTQYF; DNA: TGTGCCAGGGGGGCCGATACGCAGTATTTT
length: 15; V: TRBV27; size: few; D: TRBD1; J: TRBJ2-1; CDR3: CASDKTGGAENEQFF; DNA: TGTGCCAGCGACAAGACAGGGGGCGCGGAGAATGAGCAGTTCTTC
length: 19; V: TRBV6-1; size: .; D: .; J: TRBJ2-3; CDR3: CASLKSGPAQAQRGDTQYF; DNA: TGTGCCAGCCTAAAATCTGGGCCGGCCCAGGCTCAACGGGGAGATACGCAGTATTTT
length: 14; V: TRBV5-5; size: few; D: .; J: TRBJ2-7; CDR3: CASSSPPRVWAQYF; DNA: TGTGCCAGCAGCTCCCCCCCGAGGGTCTGGGCGCAGTACTTC